This TCR beta chain was captured in a study of technical replicates of blood from a few donors. Trimming removed 6 bases from V and 0 bases from J, with 13 bases in between. The germline gives CDR1 MNHEY, CDR2 SVGAGI. There are 15 residues in the CDR3. This clone has just one count. TCRdb's table, derived via immunoSEQ multiplex PCR, lists solely in-frame clones and lacks some. Of about 66,000 clones detected, roughly 90% appear once; the ten largest clones hold about 4.6%. The chain employs TRBV6-5 and TRBJ2-3, with a tentative D call TRBD1 (6 bases). The sample taken for sequencing was PBMCs. The clonotype originates from a human donor in good health. Some clones in this sample may be carry-over from other donors' samples. CDR3 amino acids: CASSRDRRSTDTQYF. CDR3 sequence (DNA): TGTGCCAGCAGCCGTGACAGGCGAAGCACAGATACGCAGTATTTT.